The 14 T cell receptor beta chains below all came from one sample that was sequenced in a study of vaccination effects on CD4 cells after COVID-19. Sequencing in the ViraFEST assay came after antigen-specific CD4+ T cells had been expanded with viral peptide pools, which were used to stimulate PBMC. Cultured cells yielded isolated CD4+ T cells after 10 days. Every participant took two doses of the BNT162b2 or mRNA-1273 vaccine. Their antigen targets remain unknown. Using immunoSEQ multiplex PCR, the repertoire was profiled, and TCRdb retains in-frame clones only, with some absent. The sample contains some 68,000 clones, about 80% of which appear only once. This specimen was CD4+ T cells from PBMCs cultured with HCoV-229E spike peptides, taken after COVID-19 vaccination. The receptors stem from a human donor who received a COVID-19 vaccine.

The chain employs TRBV5-6 and TRBJ2-5; D might be TRBD1 (6 bases). The CDR3 spans 13 residues. Germline V gene lookup returns CDR1 SGHDT and CDR2 YYEEEE. V lost 3 bases to trimming and J lost 3 bases, with 9 bases between them. The CDR3 DNA is TGTGCCAGCAGCTCTTGGACAGAAGAGACCCAGTACTTC. Its translation is CASSSWTEETQYF.

The V call is TRBV7-8, the J call TRBJ2-6; 7 bases agree with TRBD1. With 5 bases clipped from V and 0 bases from J, the junction kept 10 bases outside the gene matches. CDR1 and CDR2 from the germline V gene are SGHVS and FQNEAQ. The CDR3 extends over 18 amino acids. The CDR3 spells CASSVTGTASSGANVLTF. The CDR3 region has the DNA TGTGCCAGCAGCGTAACCGGGACAGCGTCCTCTGGGGCCAACGTCCTGACTTTC.

The chain joins TRBV7-3 to TRBJ2-5; D is possibly TRBD2 (6 bases). CDR3 length: 15 residues. Germline V gene sequence: CDR1 SGHTA, CDR2 FQGTGA. V was cut by 5 bases and J by 5 bases, with 18 bases left in between. The DNA for the CDR3 is TGTGCCAGCAGCCCGGGACCGGGGGTTCGGGAGACCCAGTACTTC. Translating it yields CASSPGPGVRETQYF.

CDR3 region: CAWSAPDTNEKLFF. CDR3 DNA: TGTGCCTGGAGTGCCCCGGACACTAATGAAAAACTGTTTTTT. This chain links TRBV30 with TRBJ1-4; the D is unclear. Trimming removed 1 base from V and 2 bases from J, with 8 bases in between. Germline values: CDR1 GTSNPN, CDR2 SVGIG (reference sequence). CDR3 length: 14 residues.

This clone showed up just once. The chain links TRBV2 to TRBJ1-2, with 9 bases matching TRBD1. The V gene's germline CDR1 is SNHLY and CDR2 FYNNEI. With 6 bases clipped from V and 8 bases from J, the junction kept 7 bases outside the gene matches. The CDR3 covers 13 residues. CDR3 loop: CASSRDRGEGYTF. DNA for the CDR3: TGTGCCAGCAGCCGCGACAGGGGGGAAGGCTACACCTTC.

The chain carries TRBV6-6 and TRBJ2-3; the D gene is possibly TRBD2 (6 bases). This CDR3 comprises 16 residues. V was pared by 6 bases and J by 3 bases, with 19 bases between. CDR1 and CDR2 (germline): MNHNY, SVGAGI (reference sequence). CDR3 nucleotides: TGTGCCAGCAGAGCACCGGGCGCGGGGATTACAGATACGCAGTATTTT. It specifies CASRAPGAGITDTQYF.

This chain connects TRBV6-5 to TRBJ2-7, with TRBD1 identical over 10 bases. Germline V gene lookup returns CDR1 MNHEY and CDR2 SVGAGI. Trimming took 8 bases from V and 3 from J; bases not matched to a gene: 7. The CDR3 covers 14 residues. The CDR3 region is CASGRQGAIYEQYV. The CDR3 nucleotides are TGTGCCAGCGGACGACAGGGGGCGATCTACGAGCAGTACGTC.

This sequence joins TRBV5-1 and TRBJ2-5; 10 bases fit TRBD1. V dropped 6 bases and J dropped 5; count of bases not matched to a gene: 7. The germline gives CDR1 SGHRS, CDR2 YFSETQ. This CDR3 has 14 residues. This CDR3 reads CASTATGGDETQYF. For the CDR3, the DNA is TGCGCCAGCACCGCGACAGGGGGCGACGAGACCCAGTACTTC. Variable domain in full (rest from reference TRBV5-1 and TRBJ2-5): KAGVTQTPRYLIKTRGQQVTLSCSPISGHRSVSWYQQTPGQGLQFLFEYFSETQRNKGNFPGRFSGRQFSNSRSEMNVSTLELGDSALYLCASTATGGDETQYFGPGTRLLVL.

V is TRBV11-3 and J is TRBJ1-1; a possible D gene is TRBD1 (6 bases). The length of the CDR3 is 14 residues. Trimming stripped 4 bases from V and 5 bases from J, with 14 bases between. Germline V gene data show CDR1 as SGHNT and CDR2 as YENEEA. The CDR3 here is CASSSLDRGTEAFF. The CDR3 coding sequence is TGTGCCAGCAGCTCCCTGGACAGAGGAACTGAAGCTTTCTTT.

This chain uses TRBV6-5 with TRBJ2-3, with TRBD1 matching over 8 bases. Germline-derived CDR1 and CDR2 are MNHEY and SVGAGI. CDR3 length: 15 amino acids. The junction had 4 bases not matched to a gene; V was cut back by 2 bases and J by 3 bases. CDR3 bases: TGTGCCAGCAGTTACACCAGGGGGCAAACAGATACGCAGTATTTT. This sequence encodes CASSYTRGQTDTQYF.

This chain joins TRBV6-1 and TRBJ2-7; D gene uncertain. Germline lookup yields CDR1 MNHNS and CDR2 SASEGT. The CDR3 runs 14 residues. V gave up 2 bases and J gave up 5 bases, with 13 bases separating them. CDR3 residues: CASSEQGLAHEQYV. As DNA, the CDR3 is TGTGCCAGCAGTGAACAAGGTCTCGCCCACGAGCAGTACGTC.

This clone was seen only once. This chain connects TRBV7-2 to TRBJ2-3; 7 bases are shared with TRBD2. Germline CDR1 and CDR2: SGHTA and FQGNSA. With 1 base clipped from V and 6 bases from J, the junction kept 10 bases outside the gene matches. There are 16 residues in the CDR3. CDR3 bases: TGTGCCAGCAGCTTAGGGCCTAGCGGCAGAGGGGATACGCAGTATTTT. It translates to CASSLGPSGRGDTQYF.

The chain is built from TRBV4-1 and TRBJ1-3; no definite D call. This CDR3 region has 16 residues. Trimming cost V 0 bases and J 0 bases, with 9 bases left between them. Per the germline V gene, CDR1 is MGHRA and CDR2 is YSYEKL. The CDR3 DNA follows: TGCGCCAGCAGCCAAGATCACGTGATCTCTGGAAACACCATATATTTT. It is translated as CASSQDHVISGNTIYF.

This chain links TRBV5-6 with TRBJ1-2, with D possibly being TRBD1 (5 bases). Between the trimmed V and J ends, which lost 0 bases and 5 bases, there was a span of 14 bases. Germline CDR1 SGHDT, CDR2 YYEEEE. The CDR3 length is 15 residues. The CDR3: CASSLDHRMIYGYTF. CDR3 nucleotides: TGTGCCAGCAGCTTGGATCACAGGATGATTTATGGCTACACCTTC.